The source of this TCR beta chain is a study of blood T cell repertoires in COVID-19. J lost 2 bases, V lost 4 bases, and 5 bases had no gene match. In germline, CDR1 is SNHLY, CDR2 FYNNEI. The CDR3 contains 15 residues. Only in-frame clones appear in the TCRdb table, and some are missing; sequencing was by immunoSEQ multiplex PCR. The sample lists 190,000 or so clones; about 81% were seen once. The chain uses TRBV2 and TRBJ2-1, with 7 bases identical to TRBD2. What was sequenced was peripheral blood. This receptor was identified in an elderly woman with COVID-19, enrolled during active disease. Here the CDR3 DNA reads TGTGCCAGCAGTGTAGCGGGCTGGGCCTACAATGAGCAGTTCTTC. The encoded protein is CASSVAGWAYNEQFF.